The entry that follows covers one T cell receptor beta chain sequence. This clonotype was observed a few times. Its antigen is not yet known. No base quality values were provided; no much bigger clone lies one nucleotide off. This entry belongs to a study of blood T cells in healthy people across ages (dated by TCRdb to the mid-2010s). Looking at the study overall: In model experiments, roughly one uniquely barcoded TCR beta cDNA molecule per two T cells was captured by template switching. To track age-related changes in TCR beta repertoire diversity, the study relied on deep sequencing normalized with unique cDNA molecular identifiers. Four age groups were formed from the donors: young (average roughly 15 years), middle-aged (approximately 39), aged (under 70) and long-lived (roughly 81). To avoid experimental bias, donors of different ages were randomly spread across the sequencing lanes. The study analyzed two additional independent replicas of 1 million unique cDNA reads from the same blood draw for two donors, one aged 18 to 29 and one aged 80 or older.

The roughly 39 donors, aged about 6 to 95 years, were systemically healthy Caucasian individuals from Russia. Each donor gave about 9.7 milliliters of peripheral blood, drawn into EDTA-treated Vacutainer tubes. Ficoll-Paque density-gradient centrifugation was used to isolate PBMCs, with at least 7 million per sample. Trizol reagent was used to extract total RNA from PBMCs, with at least 5 micrograms per sample. Naive CD45RAhigh/CD27high T cell percentages were measured by flow cytometry on a PBMC aliquot from every donor. Study-level results and caveats: Estimates of total diversity based on one million sequenced T cells were considered lower bounds and underestimates. As age increased, observed TCR beta diversity per million T cells dropped in a roughly linear way, and a significant reduction was already evident by age about 40. Because the CMV infection status of the donors was unknown, age-related changes in expanded clonotypes may potentially have been confounded. Since profiling was done on bulk unsorted PBMCs, naive and antigen-experienced compartments could not be conclusively compared. Compared with the aged group, more naive CD4+ T cells, fewer expanded clones and increased TCR diversity were shown by the long-lived group, suggesting age selection. Observed TCR beta diversity correlated strongly with the percentage of naive T cells measured by flow cytometry.

Per the germline V gene, SGHRS is the CDR1 and YFSETQ is the CDR2. V is shortened by 3 bases, J by 6 bases, and the region joining them spans 16 bases. Taken from cysteine to phenylalanine, the CDR3 has 15 residues. Only the CDR3 portion is preserved as DNA: 45 bases, with reading frame beginning at the first base. The library was obtained by 5' RACE. A second PCR of roughly 7 to 11 cycles was performed with a sample-barcoded 5' primer and a J-beta primer mix. Each TCR beta cDNA molecule received a unique molecular identifier from a template-switch 5' adaptor carrying 12 random nucleotides. At least 2.5 million CDR3-containing paired-end reads were obtained from each sample. All of the RNA was converted into first-strand cDNA using the Mint cDNA synthesis kit, with a TRBC-specific oligonucleotide serving as the primer. All cDNA was treated with uracil-DNA glycosylase and then went through a first 18-cycle PCR with the universal primers M1SS and BC2_uni_R. The source study handled its data this way. Normalization of each sample was performed by random selection of 1 million high-quality reads, each carrying a distinct molecular identifier. Reads sharing molecular identifiers were discarded rather than binned into consensus sequences. MiTCR, run with a Q25 quality threshold and the strictest error-elimination algorithm, handled CDR3 identification, clonotype clustering and error correction. A nonparametric unseen species model using Euler transformation provided a lower-bound estimate of total TCR beta diversity. Through fastp at Q25 and MiXCR, TCRdb rebuilt clones from the public reads, retaining in-frame beta chains. One record per CDR3 amino acid sequence lists the most common genes and DNA. These V and J calls are TCRdb output, not the study's own analysis. Here the sample has over 1,500,000 distinct CDR3 sequences; 30% to 40% occur a single time. The ten top clones hold approximately 22% of the sample.

The receptor was derived from a human donor in good health. Sequencing used blood. The chain is made from TRBV5-1 and TRBJ2-1, with the D gene too uncertain to name. The CDR3 region reads CASSYFPGNGNEQFF. At the DNA level, the sequence is TGCGCCAGCAGCTACTTTCCGGGCAATGGCAATGAGCAGTTCTTC.